The present TCR beta chain was sequenced within a study of blood T cell repertoires in COVID-19. Study background: The United States, Italy and Spain provided the acute and convalescent COVID-19 samples. PBMCs, B-cell-depleted T cells, or T cells provided the cDNA or gDNA that made up the material.

Data came from immunoSEQ multiplex PCR; TCRdb stores just in-frame clones and leaves some out. The sample carries roughly 87,000 clones, 75% to 90% recorded once. V lost 4 bases to trimming and J lost 12 bases; unmatched junction nucleotides: 12. Germline CDR1 reads ENHRY; CDR2 reads SYGVKD. This CDR3 is 13 amino acids long. Sequencing input: peripheral blood. The receptor was isolated from a woman aged 80 or over with active COVID-19. The chain uses TRBV10-3 and TRBJ2-7, with 7 bases matching TRBD1. The CDR3 DNA follows: TGTGCCATCAGTGGTCCTCGGGAAGGGGGCTTGTACTTC. Encoded protein: CAISGPREGGLYF.